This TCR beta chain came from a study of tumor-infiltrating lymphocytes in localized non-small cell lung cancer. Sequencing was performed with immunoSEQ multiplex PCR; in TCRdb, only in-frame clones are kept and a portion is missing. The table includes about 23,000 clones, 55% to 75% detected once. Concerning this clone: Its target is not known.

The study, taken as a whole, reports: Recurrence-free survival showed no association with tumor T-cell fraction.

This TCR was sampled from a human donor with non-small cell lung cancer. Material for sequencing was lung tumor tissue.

CDR3 amino acids: CASSVVGALTTDTQYF. CDR3 nucleotides: TGTGCCAGCAGCGTAGTTGGGGCCCTGACCACAGATACGCAGTATTTT. The chain uses TRBV9 and TRBJ2-3; D is possibly TRBD1 (5 bases). Germline CDR1 is SGDLS and CDR2 is YYNGEE. The CDR3 totals 16 residues. The germline V and J ends were trimmed by 0 bases and 2 bases, with 13 bases remaining between them.